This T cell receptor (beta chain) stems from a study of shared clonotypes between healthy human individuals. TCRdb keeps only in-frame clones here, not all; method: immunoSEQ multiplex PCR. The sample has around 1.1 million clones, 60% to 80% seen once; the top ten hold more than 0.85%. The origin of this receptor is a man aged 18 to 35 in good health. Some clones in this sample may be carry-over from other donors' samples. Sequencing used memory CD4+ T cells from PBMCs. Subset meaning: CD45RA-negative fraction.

CDR3 sequence: CASSLVSGSGANVLTF. DNA for the CDR3: TGCGCCAGCAGCTTGGTGTCAGGCTCTGGGGCCAACGTCCTGACTTTC. The genes are TRBV5-1 and TRBJ2-6; D is unclear. The CDR3 consists of 16 residues. Germline CDR1 SGHRS, CDR2 YFSETQ. Trimming took 0 bases from V and 0 from J, leaving 7 bases between them.